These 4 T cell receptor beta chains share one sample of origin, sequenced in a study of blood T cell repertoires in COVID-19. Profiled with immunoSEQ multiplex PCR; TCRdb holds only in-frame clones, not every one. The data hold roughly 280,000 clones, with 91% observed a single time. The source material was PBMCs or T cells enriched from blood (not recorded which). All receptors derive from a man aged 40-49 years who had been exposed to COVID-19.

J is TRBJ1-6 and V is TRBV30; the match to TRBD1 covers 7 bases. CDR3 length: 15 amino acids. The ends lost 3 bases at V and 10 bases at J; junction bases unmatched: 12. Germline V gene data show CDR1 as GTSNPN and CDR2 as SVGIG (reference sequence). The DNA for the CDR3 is TGTGCCTGGAGGCCTTATACAGGGGTGCAATCACCCCTCCACTTT. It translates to CAWRPYTGVQSPLHF. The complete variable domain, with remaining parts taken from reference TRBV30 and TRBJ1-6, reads SQTIHQWPATLVQPVGSPLSLECTVEGTSNPNLYWYRQAAGRGLQLLFYSVGIGQISSEVPQNLSASRPQDRQFILSSKKLLLSDSGFYLCAWRPYTGVQSPLHFGNGTRLTVT.

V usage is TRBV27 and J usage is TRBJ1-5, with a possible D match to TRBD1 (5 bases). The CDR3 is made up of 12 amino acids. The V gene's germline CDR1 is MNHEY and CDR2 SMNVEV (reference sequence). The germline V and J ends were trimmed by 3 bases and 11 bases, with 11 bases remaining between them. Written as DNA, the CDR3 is TGTGCCAGCAGTTTTATTCCGGGGGCCCAGCATTTT. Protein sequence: CASSFIPGAQHF.

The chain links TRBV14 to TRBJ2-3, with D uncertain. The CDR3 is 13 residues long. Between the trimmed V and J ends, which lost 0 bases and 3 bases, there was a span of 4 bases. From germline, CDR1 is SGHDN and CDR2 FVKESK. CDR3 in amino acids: CASSQDATDTQYF. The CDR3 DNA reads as TGTGCCAGCAGCCAAGACGCGACAGATACGCAGTATTTT.

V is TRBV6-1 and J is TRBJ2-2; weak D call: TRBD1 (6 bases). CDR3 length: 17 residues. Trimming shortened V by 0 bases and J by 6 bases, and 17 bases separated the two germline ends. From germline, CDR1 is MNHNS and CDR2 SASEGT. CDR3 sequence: CASSEAFGTSNPGELFF. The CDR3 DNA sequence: TGTGCCAGCAGTGAAGCGTTCGGGACATCTAACCCCGGGGAGCTGTTTTTT.